This paragraph covers one T cell receptor beta chain sequence. This sample was included in a study of cytomegalovirus exposure and HLA in healthy donors. The PCR was carried out with 60 Vbeta primers and 13 Jbeta primers. The assay was immunoSEQ multiplex PCR, and TCRdb's table has in-frame clones only and misses some. The sample consists of approximately 180,000 clones, roughly 87% of them appearing once. These donors counted as nominally healthy when sampled, but unrecorded immune exposures were likely. V lost 6 bases, J lost 2 bases, and 11 bases lay in between. Germline V gene lookup returns CDR1 MDHEN and CDR2 SYDVKM. There are 13 residues in the CDR3.

Sequencing input: PBMCs. The V gene is TRBV28, the J gene TRBJ2-7; D perhaps matches TRBD1 (5 bases). The receptor was derived from a girl under three years old in good health and CMV-seronegative. DNA for the CDR3: TGTGCCAGCAGGAAAGACAGACCCTACGAGCAGTACTTC. It yields the protein CASRKDRPYEQYF.